This T cell receptor (beta chain) derives from a study of blood T cell repertoires in COVID-19. The CDR3 has 17 residues. The J segment lost 2 bases and the V segment lost 5 bases, leaving 5 bases of the junction unmatched. CDR1 is MNHNY and CDR2 is SVGAGI in the germline V gene (reference sequence). Generated by immunoSEQ multiplex PCR, the TCRdb table keeps only in-frame clones and is missing some. The sample lists 130,000 or so clones, 85% to 90% seen once, with less than 5.5% in the top ten. The TCR originated in a man between 60 and 70 years old with COVID-19, enrolled during active disease. The sequenced sample was peripheral blood. This chain links TRBV6-6 with TRBJ1-6, with 11 positions matching TRBD1. CDR3: CASSLDRGLTYNSPLHF. In DNA form, the CDR3 reads TGTGCCAGCAGTCTGGACAGGGGGCTCACCTATAATTCACCCCTCCACTTT.